This T cell receptor (beta chain) stems from a study of shared clonotypes between healthy human individuals. About the study: Donors consisted of two women and a few men between 18 and 49. The study used three CD4 naive, three CD4 memory, two CD8 naive and one CD8 memory plate per donor.

Comment on this clone: Its antigen is not known.

Germline trimming cut 6 bases from V and 5 bases from J; bases unmatched to any gene: 9. The CDR3 covers 13 residues. Germline-derived CDR1 and CDR2 are SQVTM and ANQGSEA. The data were produced by immunoSEQ multiplex PCR, yet TCRdb's version contains in-frame clones alone and is incomplete. The sample lists roughly 2.2 million clones, approximately 95% occurring once. Study-level results: With a handful of donors compared, approximately 5.5% of naive CD4 clonotypes were shared.

This chain uses TRBV29-1 with TRBJ1-1, with TRBD1 identical over 7 bases. Material: naive CD4+ T cells from PBMCs. Subset defined: CD45RA+ positively selected. The TCR comes from a man aged 18 to 29 in good health. Some clones in this sample may be carry-over from other donors' samples. The CDR3 coding sequence is TGCAGCGTCAGGGGGGTCCTGAGGACTGAAGCTTTCTTT. Protein sequence: CSVRGVLRTEAFF.